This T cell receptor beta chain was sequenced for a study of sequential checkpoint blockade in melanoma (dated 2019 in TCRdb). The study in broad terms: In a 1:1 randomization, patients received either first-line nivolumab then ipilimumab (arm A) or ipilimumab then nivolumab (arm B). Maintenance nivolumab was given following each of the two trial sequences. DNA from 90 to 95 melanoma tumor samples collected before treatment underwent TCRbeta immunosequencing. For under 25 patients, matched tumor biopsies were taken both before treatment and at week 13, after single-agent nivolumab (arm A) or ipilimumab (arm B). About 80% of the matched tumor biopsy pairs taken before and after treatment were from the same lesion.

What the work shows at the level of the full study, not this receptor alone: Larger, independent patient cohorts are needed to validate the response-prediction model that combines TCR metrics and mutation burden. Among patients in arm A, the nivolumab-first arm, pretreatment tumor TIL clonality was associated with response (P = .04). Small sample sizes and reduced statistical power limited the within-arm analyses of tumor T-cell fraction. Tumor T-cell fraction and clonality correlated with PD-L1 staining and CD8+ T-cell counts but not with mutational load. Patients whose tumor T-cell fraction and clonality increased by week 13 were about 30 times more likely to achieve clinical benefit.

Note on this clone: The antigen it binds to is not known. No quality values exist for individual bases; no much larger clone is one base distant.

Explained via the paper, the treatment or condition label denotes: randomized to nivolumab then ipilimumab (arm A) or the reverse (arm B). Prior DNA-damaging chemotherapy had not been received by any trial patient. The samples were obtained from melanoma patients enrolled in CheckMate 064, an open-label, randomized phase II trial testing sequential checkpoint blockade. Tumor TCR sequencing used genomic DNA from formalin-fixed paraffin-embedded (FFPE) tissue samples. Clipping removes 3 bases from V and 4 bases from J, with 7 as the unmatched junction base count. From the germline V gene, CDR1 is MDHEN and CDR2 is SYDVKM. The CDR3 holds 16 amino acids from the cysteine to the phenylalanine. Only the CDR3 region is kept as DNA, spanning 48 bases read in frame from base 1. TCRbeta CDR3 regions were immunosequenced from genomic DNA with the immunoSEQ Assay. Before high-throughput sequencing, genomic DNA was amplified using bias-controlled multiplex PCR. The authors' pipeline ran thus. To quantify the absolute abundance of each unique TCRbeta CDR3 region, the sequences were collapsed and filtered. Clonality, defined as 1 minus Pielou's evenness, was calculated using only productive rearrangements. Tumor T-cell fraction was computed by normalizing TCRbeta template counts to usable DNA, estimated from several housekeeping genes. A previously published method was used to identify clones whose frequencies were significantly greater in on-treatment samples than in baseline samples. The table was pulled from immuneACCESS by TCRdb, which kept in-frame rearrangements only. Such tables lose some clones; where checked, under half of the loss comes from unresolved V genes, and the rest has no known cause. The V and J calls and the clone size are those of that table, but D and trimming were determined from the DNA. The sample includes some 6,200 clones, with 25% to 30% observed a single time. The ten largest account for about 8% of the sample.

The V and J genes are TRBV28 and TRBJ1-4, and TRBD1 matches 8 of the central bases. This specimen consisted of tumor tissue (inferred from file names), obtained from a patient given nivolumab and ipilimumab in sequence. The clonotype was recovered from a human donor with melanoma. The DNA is TGTGCCAGCAGTTTCCAGGGGGCCCGATTTAATGAAAAACTGTTTTTT. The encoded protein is CASSFQGARFNEKLFF. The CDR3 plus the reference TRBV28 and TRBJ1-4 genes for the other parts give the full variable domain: DVKVTQSSRYLVKRTGEKVFLECVQDMDHENMFWYRQDPGLGLRLIYFSYDVKMKEKGDIPEGYSVSREKKERFSLILESASTNQTSMYLCASSFQGARFNEKLFFGSGTQLSVL.